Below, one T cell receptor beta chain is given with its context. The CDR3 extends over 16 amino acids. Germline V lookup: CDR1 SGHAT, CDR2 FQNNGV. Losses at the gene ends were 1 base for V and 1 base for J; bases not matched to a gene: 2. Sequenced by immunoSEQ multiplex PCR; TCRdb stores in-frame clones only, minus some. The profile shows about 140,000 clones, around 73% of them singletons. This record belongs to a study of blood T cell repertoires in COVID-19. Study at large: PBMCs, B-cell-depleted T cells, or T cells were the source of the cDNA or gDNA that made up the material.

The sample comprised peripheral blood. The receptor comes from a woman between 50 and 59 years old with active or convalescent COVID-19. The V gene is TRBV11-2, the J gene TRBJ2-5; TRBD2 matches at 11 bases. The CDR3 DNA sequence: TGTGCCAGCAGCTTAGTTGGGACTAGCGGCCAAGAGACCCAGTACTTC. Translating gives CASSLVGTSGQETQYF. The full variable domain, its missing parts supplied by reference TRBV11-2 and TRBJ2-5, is EAGVAQSPRYKIIEKRQSVAFWCNPISGHATLYWYQQILGQGPKLLIQFQNNGVVDDSQLPKDRFSAERLKGVDSTLKIQPAKLEDSAVYLCASSLVGTSGQETQYFGPGTRLLVL.